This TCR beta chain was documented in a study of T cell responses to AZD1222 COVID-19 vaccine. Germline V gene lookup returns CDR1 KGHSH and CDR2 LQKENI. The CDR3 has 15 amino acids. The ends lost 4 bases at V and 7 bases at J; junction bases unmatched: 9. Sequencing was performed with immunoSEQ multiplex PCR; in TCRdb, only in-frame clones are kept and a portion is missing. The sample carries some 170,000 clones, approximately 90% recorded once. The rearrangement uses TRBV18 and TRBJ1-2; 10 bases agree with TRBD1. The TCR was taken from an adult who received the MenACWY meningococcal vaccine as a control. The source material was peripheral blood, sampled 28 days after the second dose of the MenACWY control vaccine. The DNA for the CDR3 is TGTGCCAGCTCACTTAGGGACAGGGGAGCAGCTGGCTACACCTTC. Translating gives CASSLRDRGAAGYTF. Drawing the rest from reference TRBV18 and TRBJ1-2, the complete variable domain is NAGVMQNPRHLVRRRGQEARLRCSPMKGHSHVYWYRQLPEEGLKFMVYLQKENIIDESGMPKERFSAEFPKEGPSILRIQQVVRGDSAAYFCASSLRDRGAAGYTFGSGTRLTVV.